This TCR beta chain was profiled in a study of OX40 agonist ivuxolimab in advanced cancers. Study as a whole: Dose-escalation subjects each had hepatocellular carcinoma, melanoma, renal cell or head and neck cancer. Study conclusions and caveats: At 0.1 to 3.0 mg/kg, clonal expansion of CD4+ and CD8+ blood T cells had occurred by week 6.

The method was immunoSEQ multiplex PCR; TCRdb's version includes in-frame clones alone and lacks a portion of them. The sample has about 58,000 clones, about 90% seen once. Trimming removed 0 bases at V and 9 bases at J, with 12 bases between. This CDR3 region has 14 residues. CDR1 MNHNS and CDR2 SASEGT come from the germline V gene. With respect to this clone: Its target is not known.

Specimen: CD4+ or CD8+ T cells sorted from blood, collected in a trial of the OX40 agonist ivuxolimab. V gene TRBV6-1 combines with J gene TRBJ2-1; no reliable D call. This sequence originates from an adult with an advanced solid tumor such as melanoma, head and neck, liver or kidney cancer. CDR3 amino acids: CASSEAAALGEQFF. For the CDR3, the DNA is TGTGCCAGCAGTGAAGCCGCAGCCCTGGGTGAGCAGTTCTTC.